The sequence of this TCR beta chain was determined in a study of blood T cell repertoires in COVID-19. Looking at the study overall: The study drew acute and convalescent COVID-19 samples from the United States, Italy and Spain. The cDNA or gDNA used as material had been derived from T cells, B-cell-depleted T cells, or PBMCs.

The table came from immunoSEQ multiplex PCR; TCRdb's copy has only in-frame clones and leaves some out. Found here are 55,000 to 75,000 clones, around 81% of them singletons; the top ten hold roughly 9.3%. Germline CDR1 is SQVTM and CDR2 is ANQGSEA. The CDR3 loop spans 16 amino acids. V trimming: 3 bases; J trimming: 0 bases; junction bases outside the gene matches: 8. This clone was seen only a few times. Sequencing was done on a sample of peripheral blood. The clonotype was recovered from a man older than 75 with COVID-19, enrolled during active disease. V is TRBV29-1 and J is TRBJ2-1, with 7 bases matching TRBD2. The DNA of the CDR3 is TGCAGCGTTGATGGACGGGGGGACCACTCCTACAATGAGCAGTTCTTC. Its protein product is CSVDGRGDHSYNEQFF.